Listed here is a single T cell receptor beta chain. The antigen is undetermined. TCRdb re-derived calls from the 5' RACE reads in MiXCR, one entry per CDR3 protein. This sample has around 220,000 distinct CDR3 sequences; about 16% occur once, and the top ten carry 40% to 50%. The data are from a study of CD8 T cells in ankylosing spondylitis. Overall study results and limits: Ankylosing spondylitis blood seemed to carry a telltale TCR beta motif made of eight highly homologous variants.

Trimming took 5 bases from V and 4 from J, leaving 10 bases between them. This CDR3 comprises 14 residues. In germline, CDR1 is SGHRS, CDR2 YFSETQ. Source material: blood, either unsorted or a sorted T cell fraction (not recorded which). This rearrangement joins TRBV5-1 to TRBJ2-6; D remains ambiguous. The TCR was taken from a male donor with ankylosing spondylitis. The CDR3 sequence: CASRISKGANVLTF. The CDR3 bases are TGCGCCAGCAGGATATCCAAAGGGGCCAACGTCCTGACTTTC.